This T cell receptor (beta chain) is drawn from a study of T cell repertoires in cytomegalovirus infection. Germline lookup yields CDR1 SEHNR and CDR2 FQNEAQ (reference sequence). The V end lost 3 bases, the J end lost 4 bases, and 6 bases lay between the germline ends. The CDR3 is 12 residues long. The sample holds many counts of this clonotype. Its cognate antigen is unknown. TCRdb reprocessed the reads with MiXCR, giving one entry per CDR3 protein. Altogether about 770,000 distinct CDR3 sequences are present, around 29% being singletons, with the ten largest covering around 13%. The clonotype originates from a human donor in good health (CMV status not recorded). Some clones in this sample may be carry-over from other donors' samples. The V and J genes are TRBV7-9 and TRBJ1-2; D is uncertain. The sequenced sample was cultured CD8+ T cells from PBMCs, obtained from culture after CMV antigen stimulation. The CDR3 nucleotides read TGTGCCAGCAGCTTGGATTTCTATGGCTACACCTTC. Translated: CASSLDFYGYTF.